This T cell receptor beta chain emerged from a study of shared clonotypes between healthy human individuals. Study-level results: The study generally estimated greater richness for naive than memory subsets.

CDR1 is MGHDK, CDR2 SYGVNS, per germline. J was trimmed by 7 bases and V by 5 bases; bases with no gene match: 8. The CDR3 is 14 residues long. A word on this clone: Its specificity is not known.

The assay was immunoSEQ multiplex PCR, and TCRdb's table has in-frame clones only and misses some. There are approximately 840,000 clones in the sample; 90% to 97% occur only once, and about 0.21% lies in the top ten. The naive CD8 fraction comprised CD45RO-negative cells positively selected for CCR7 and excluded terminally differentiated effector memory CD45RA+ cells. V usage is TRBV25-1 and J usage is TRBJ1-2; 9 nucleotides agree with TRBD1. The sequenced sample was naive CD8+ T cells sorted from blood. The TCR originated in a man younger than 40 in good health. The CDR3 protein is CASSLSGQGSGYTF. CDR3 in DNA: TGTGCCAGCAGTCTCTCGGGACAGGGTAGTGGCTACACCTTC.